The 21 T cell receptor beta chains in this list originate from one sample, sequenced in a study of cytomegalovirus exposure and HLA in healthy donors. PCR used 60 Vbeta primers and 13 Jbeta primers. Repertoires were generated with immunoSEQ multiplex PCR, while TCRdb's copy carries only in-frame clones and drops some. The sample includes tens of thousands of clones, roughly 80% seen only once; the top ten take approximately 14%. Sequenced: PBMCs. The receptors were sampled from a woman aged 40-49 years in good health and CMV-seropositive.

J is TRBJ2-7 and V is TRBV7-8; D is undetermined. The ends were cut back, 1 base at V and 0 bases at J, with 4 bases in the middle. CDR3 length equals 13 residues. Germline V gives CDR1 SGHVS, CDR2 FQNEAQ. The CDR3 loop is CASSLGHSYEQYF. The DNA of the CDR3 is TGTGCCAGCAGCTTAGGGCACTCCTACGAGCAGTACTTC.

J is TRBJ2-5 and V is TRBV6-5; TRBD2 agrees at 9 bases. The J call is in doubt because the DNA end fits TRBJ2-7 better. The CDR3 extends over 14 amino acids. Germline CDR1 is MNHEY and CDR2 is SVGAGI. As DNA, the CDR3 is TGTGCCAGCGGGATCGCGGGAGGGGCCTACGAGCAGTACTTC. This encodes CASGIAGGAYEQYF.

This chain connects TRBV11-1 to TRBJ2-7; tentative D call: TRBD1 (5 bases). The CDR3 has 16 residues. V was pared by 2 bases and J by 3 bases, with 17 bases between. Germline V gene data show CDR1 as SGHAT and CDR2 as FQDESV (reference sequence). CDR3 residues: CASSLTITRGFYEQYF. The CDR3, as DNA: TGTGCCAGCAGCTTAACTATTACAAGGGGCTTCTACGAGCAGTACTTC. Drawing the rest from reference TRBV11-1 and TRBJ2-7, the complete variable domain is EAEVAQSPRYKITEKSQAVAFWCDPISGHATLYWYRQILGQGPELLVQFQDESVVDDSQLPKDRFSAERLKGVDSTLKIQPAELGDSAMYLCASSLTITRGFYEQYFGPGTRLTVT.

V gene TRBV6-5 combines with J gene TRBJ1-2; weak D call: TRBD1 (5 bases). Germline V lookup: CDR1 MNHEY, CDR2 SVGAGI. V was trimmed by 3 bases and J by 7 bases, leaving 9 bases between them. The CDR3 loop spans 12 amino acids. This CDR3 reads CASSYGQSGYTF. CDR3 nucleotide sequence: TGTGCCAGCAGTTATGGACAAAGTGGCTACACCTTC.

V gene TRBV19 combines with J gene TRBJ2-6; D might be TRBD1 (6 bases). V was clipped by 4 bases and J by 3 bases, with 16 bases between them. CDR1 and CDR2 (germline): LNHDA, SQIVND (reference sequence). The length of the CDR3 is 17 residues. The CDR3 here is CASSTVPGAGGANVLTF. CDR3 sequence (DNA): TGTGCCAGTAGTACCGTGCCAGGGGCGGGTGGGGCCAACGTCCTGACTTTC.

The V call is TRBV19, the J call TRBJ2-7, with TRBD1 identical over 11 bases. V lost 5 bases and J lost 3; bases outside the gene matches: 6. The germline V gene encodes CDR1 LNHDA and CDR2 SQIVND (reference sequence). The CDR3 extends over 15 amino acids. CDR3 loop: CASSAPGQGVYEQYF. The DNA of the CDR3 is TGTGCCAGTAGTGCCCCGGGACAGGGGGTCTACGAGCAGTACTTC.

V is TRBV6-4 and J is TRBJ2-2; TRBD1 matches at 12 bases. The CDR3 is 14 amino acids. CDR1 and CDR2 (germline): MRHNA, SNTAGT. After removal of 6 bases from V and 6 bases from J, the junction contained 2 bases not matched to a gene. The CDR3 DNA follows: TGTGCCAGCAGCGGGACAGGGGGCCCCGGGGAGCTGTTTTTT. It yields the protein CASSGTGGPGELFF.

Remarks on this clone: Other nucleotide sequences from this sample produce the same CDR3. The chain combines TRBV6-5 with TRBJ1-1; the match to TRBD1 covers 7 bases. The CDR3 totals 16 residues. V was clipped by 0 bases and J by 1 base; unmatched bases: 5. From germline, CDR1 is MNHEY and CDR2 SVGAGI. Here the CDR3 reads CASSYSRQGRNTEAFF. The CDR3, as DNA: TGTGCCAGCAGTTACTCGAGACAGGGTAGGAACACTGAAGCTTTCTTT.

The V call is TRBV6-5, the J call TRBJ2-3; D perhaps matches TRBD2 (5 bases). The CDR3 length is 15 residues. CDR1 and CDR2 (germline): MNHEY, SVGAGI. V lost 7 bases and J 1 base, leaving 15 bases between the germline ends. CDR3 sequence reads: CASTDYSLGTDTQYF. The DNA for the CDR3 is TGTGCCAGCACCGACTACTCCCTCGGCACAGATACGCAGTATTTT.

This chain links TRBV5-8 with TRBJ1-4; D may be TRBD1 (6 bases). This CDR3 comprises 12 residues. Germline assignment: CDR1 SGHTS and CDR2 YDEGEE. The V end lost 9 bases, the J end lost 1 base, and 7 bases lay between the germline ends. The chain's CDR3 is CAKQGTNEKLFF. CDR3 nucleotide sequence: TGTGCCAAACAGGGAACTAATGAAAAACTGTTTTTT.

The chain employs TRBV19 and TRBJ2-2; D unresolved. V was shortened by 4 bases and J by 4 bases, with 4 bases between the two germline ends. This CDR3 contains 12 residues. The germline V gene encodes CDR1 LNHDA and CDR2 SQIVND (reference sequence). DNA of the CDR3: TGTGCCAGTAGTACGAGCACCGGGGAGCTGTTTTTT. Residues: CASSTSTGELFF.

The rearrangement uses TRBV5-1 and TRBJ2-3; 8 bases are shared with TRBD2. J gave up 4 bases and V 4 bases, and 8 bases lay outside the gene matches. Germline assignment: CDR1 SGHRS and CDR2 YFSETQ. The CDR3 has 15 residues. As DNA, the CDR3 is TGCGCCAGCAGCAAGGCAGCGGGAGAACCAGATACGCAGTATTTT. It encodes CASSKAAGEPDTQYF. The full variable domain, its missing parts supplied by reference TRBV5-1 and TRBJ2-3, is KAGVTQTPRYLIKTRGQQVTLSCSPISGHRSVSWYQQTPGQGLQFLFEYFSETQRNKGNFPGRFSGRQFSNSRSEMNVSTLELGDSALYLCASSKAAGEPDTQYFGPGTRLTVL.

This chain joins TRBV29-1 and TRBJ2-1; possibly TRBD1 for D (5 bases). This CDR3 has 14 residues. The V gene lost 1 base and the J gene lost 2 bases, with 9 bases spanning the gap. Germline assignment: CDR1 SQVTM and CDR2 ANQGSEA. The CDR3 DNA reads as TGCAGCGTTGAAGGGGGCGGACCCTACAATGAGCAGTTCTTC. Translation gives CSVEGGGPYNEQFF.

The chain couples TRBV30 to TRBJ2-1; possibly TRBD2 for D (5 bases). Looked up from germline, CDR1 is GTSNPN and CDR2 is SVGIG (reference sequence). Deletions cut 4 bases from V and 10 bases from J, with 11 bases between. The CDR3 contains 11 residues. In DNA form, the CDR3 reads TGTGCCTGGACCCAAACGGGGGAGCAGTTCTTC. The encoded protein is CAWTQTGEQFF. Looking up the rest from reference TRBV30 and TRBJ2-1 gives the full variable domain: SQTIHQWPATLVQPVGSPLSLECTVEGTSNPNLYWYRQAAGRGLQLLFYSVGIGQISSEVPQNLSASRPQDRQFILSSKKLLLSDSGFYLCAWTQTGEQFFGPGTRLTVL.

This clone was counted between two and nine times. The chain has TRBV5-1 and TRBJ2-7; TRBD2 matches at 9 bases. The CDR3 is 18 amino acids. The germline CDR1 and CDR2 sequences are SGHRS and YFSETQ. With V trimmed by 0 bases and J by 2 bases, 12 bases remained unmatched. CDR3 nucleotides: TGCGCCAGCAGCTTGGTAAAGGTCACGGGACTAGCTCCCTACGAGCAGTACTTC. Translated, it gives CASSLVKVTGLAPYEQYF. The full variable domain, with the rest looked up from reference TRBV5-1 and TRBJ2-7, is KAGVTQTPRYLIKTRGQQVTLSCSPISGHRSVSWYQQTPGQGLQFLFEYFSETQRNKGNFPGRFSGRQFSNSRSEMNVSTLELGDSALYLCASSLVKVTGLAPYEQYFGPGTRLTVT.

This sequence joins TRBV9 and TRBJ2-1; 8 positions match TRBD2. J was trimmed by 4 bases and V by 3 bases; bases with no gene match: 9. Germline CDR1 SGDLS, CDR2 YYNGEE. The CDR3 is 16 residues long. The CDR3 loop is CASSEGPGGGYNEQFF. The CDR3, as DNA: TGTGCCAGCAGCGAAGGTCCCGGGGGGGGGTACAATGAGCAGTTCTTC.

The chain links TRBV18 to TRBJ1-4; 10 positions agree with TRBD1. V shed 6 bases and J 5 bases; nucleotides not matched to a gene: 6. The germline V gene encodes CDR1 KGHSH and CDR2 LQKENI. This CDR3 comprises 15 residues. The CDR3 DNA follows: TGTGCCAGCTCCTCCAGACAGGGGGCGAATGAAAAACTGTTTTTT. It yields the protein CASSSRQGANEKLFF.

This clone was seen a few times. V is TRBV4-3 and J is TRBJ2-5; 9 bases line up with TRBD2. This CDR3 comprises 18 residues. The trim removed 0 bases at V and 5 bases at J, leaving 13 bases unmatched. CDR1 LGHNA and CDR2 YSLEER come from the germline V gene. CDR3 in amino acids: CASSQDLFSGTSMETQYF. In nucleotides, the CDR3 is TGCGCCAGCAGCCAAGATCTCTTTTCAGGGACTAGCATGGAGACCCAGTACTTC.

This rearrangement joins TRBV4-3 to TRBJ2-1; maybe TRBD1 (6 bases). CDR1 and CDR2 from the germline V gene are LGHNA and YSLEER. V was pared by 4 bases and J by 9 bases, with 10 bases between. The CDR3 sequence is 12 residues long. In DNA form, the CDR3 reads TGCGCCAGCAGCCTACAGGGACGTGAGCAGTTCTTC. Protein sequence: CASSLQGREQFF.

This chain uses TRBV10-3 with TRBJ1-2; 12 bases match TRBD1. V lost 0 bases, J lost 7 bases, and 3 bases stayed unmatched. Germline V gives CDR1 ENHRY, CDR2 SYGVKD. The length of the CDR3 is 15 residues. This CDR3 is CAISESGQGAVGYTF. In nucleotides, the CDR3 is TGTGCCATCAGTGAGTCGGGACAGGGGGCGGTTGGCTACACCTTC.

This rearrangement joins TRBV7-9 to TRBJ1-1; 7 bases are shared with TRBD1. Losses at the gene ends were 3 bases for V and 2 bases for J; bases not matched to a gene: 12. The CDR3 sequence is 17 residues long. Germline-derived CDR1 and CDR2 are SEHNR and FQNEAQ (reference sequence). The CDR3 DNA follows: TGTGCCAGCAGCTTGTGGGGGGCTGGACAGGAAAACACTGAAGCTTTCTTT. It yields the protein CASSLWGAGQENTEAFF.